This TCR beta chain was captured by sequencing in a study of shared clonotypes between healthy human individuals. Study-wide background: The donor pool was made up of two women and three men aged 18 to 49.

Study findings and constraints: Few donors restricted represented genetic and exposure-history diversity.

About this clone: Its antigen remains unknown.

This CDR3 region has 15 residues. Germline V lookup: CDR1 MNHEY, CDR2 SVGAGI. Trimming left V 4 bases short and J 6 bases short, with 16 bases between. The authors loaded 200 ng DNA, around 32,000 T cell genomes, into sorted-subset replicate PCRs. Method: immunoSEQ multiplex PCR; TCRdb's copy keeps in-frame clones and lacks some. The data show a few million clones, about 92% seen once. This chain connects TRBV6-5 to TRBJ2-1; D tentatively fits TRBD1 or TRBD2 (5 bases each). The TCR comes from a man younger than 35 in good health. The source material was naive CD4+ T cells sorted from blood. As for subset: CD45RA+ positively selected. Here the CDR3 DNA reads TGTGCCAGCAGTTTTGGGGGAACTGCGGTCAATGAGCAGTTCTTC. It is translated as CASSFGGTAVNEQFF.